This TCR beta chain was sequenced for a study of cytomegalovirus exposure and HLA in healthy donors. Study findings and constraints: Presence/absence analysis assumed near-uniform sequencing depth across donors. DRB1 had the most TCR associations and HLA-C the fewest, a later analysis found, with rates varying by HLA locus.

A word on this clone: Its antigen is unknown.

PCR involved 60 Vbeta and 13 Jbeta primers. Repertoires were generated with immunoSEQ multiplex PCR, while TCRdb's copy carries only in-frame clones and drops some. The sample yields some 210,000 clones, around 87% seen once. This receptor was taken from a man under 40 in good health and CMV-seronegative. Sequencing was carried out using PBMCs.

The CDR3: CASSSQPGGSGANVLTF. The DNA of the CDR3 is TGTGCCAGCAGCTCCCAGCCGGGGGGCTCTGGGGCCAACGTCCTGACTTTC. The chain combines TRBV11-2 with TRBJ2-6, with 7 bases fitting TRBD2. Germline values: CDR1 SGHAT, CDR2 FQNNGV. The CDR3 contains 17 residues. V lost 4 bases, J lost 0 bases, and 6 bases stayed unmatched. Full variable domain (missing parts from reference TRBV11-2 and TRBJ2-6): EAGVAQSPRYKIIEKRQSVAFWCNPISGHATLYWYQQILGQGPKLLIQFQNNGVVDDSQLPKDRFSAERLKGVDSTLKIQPAKLEDSAVYLCASSSQPGGSGANVLTFGAGSRLTVL.